The 17 T cell receptor beta chains presented below share a single source sample, sequenced in a study of follicular helper T cells after annual influenza vaccination. The time point is: 2014-2015 season, pre-vaccination. Data came from immunoSEQ multiplex PCR; TCRdb stores just in-frame clones and leaves some out. The sample lists 7,500 to 8,500 clones, approximately 85% occurring once. The sample was CXCR5+ CD38- circulating T follicular helper cells from blood, taken on the day of influenza vaccination. Subset noted: circulating Tfh, non-naive CD4+CXCR5+PD-1+ (ICOS+CD38+ or ICOS-CD38-). Every receptor here comes from an adult who received the influenza vaccine.

There are a few counts of this clone. The V call is TRBV7-2, the J call TRBJ1-5; D gene uncertain. V shed 5 bases and J shed 2 bases, with 10 bases lying between them. The CDR3 runs to 14 residues. Germline CDR1 reads SGHTA; CDR2 reads FQGNSA. The CDR3 loop is CASSPGGGNQPQHF. The CDR3 coding sequence is TGTGCCAGCAGCCCGGGTGGGGGCAATCAGCCCCAGCATTTT.

The table lists this clone with a count of one. As DNA, the CDR3 is TGTGCCAGCAGCAGCACAGGGGGTAGGGTTGAAAAACTGTTTTTT. Residues: CASSSTGGRVEKLFF. The chain combines TRBV5-4 with TRBJ1-4; 8 nucleotides line up with TRBD1. Trimming cost V 4 bases and J 7 bases; bases outside gene matches: 9. The CDR3 runs to 15 residues. Germline V gene data show CDR1 as SGHNT and CDR2 as YYREEE (reference sequence).

The genes are TRBV2 and TRBJ1-4; 10 positions match TRBD1. The CDR3 covers 15 residues. Trimming removed 1 base from V and 8 bases from J; junction bases left unmatched: 4. Per germline, CDR1 SNHLY and CDR2 FYNNEI. The CDR3 here is CASSEGTGGLEKLFF. CDR3 in DNA: TGTGCCAGCAGTGAAGGGACAGGGGGACTAGAAAAACTGTTTTTT.

The V gene is TRBV5-1, the J gene TRBJ2-7, with TRBD2 identical over 11 bases. V was pared by 4 bases and J by 0 bases, with 12 bases of the junction left unmatched. The CDR3 covers 18 residues. Germline V gene lookup returns CDR1 SGHRS and CDR2 YFSETQ. In DNA, the CDR3 is TGCGCCAGCAGCCCAACTAGCGGGGGCCTTCCCGACTCCTACGAGCAGTACTTC. This sequence encodes CASSPTSGGLPDSYEQYF.

The V and J genes are TRBV9 and TRBJ2-1; 9 nucleotides align to TRBD2. V lost 4 bases to trimming and J lost 4 bases; unmatched junction nucleotides: 6. This CDR3 spans 15 amino acids. Germline V lookup: CDR1 SGDLS, CDR2 YYNGEE. Written as DNA, the CDR3 is TGTGCCAGCAGCCCTCGACTAGCGGATTACAATGAGCAGTTCTTC. Translation gives CASSPRLADYNEQFF.

This chain joins TRBV10-2 and TRBJ1-5, with no clear D. CDR1 and CDR2 (germline): WSHSY, SAAADI. Trimming took 3 bases from V and 5 from J, leaving 14 bases between them. There are 15 residues in the CDR3. The CDR3 spells CASSDAGMGDQPQHF. The DNA of the CDR3 is TGCGCCAGCAGTGATGCGGGAATGGGAGATCAGCCCCAGCATTTT.

The rearrangement joins TRBV5-4 to TRBJ1-6; D uncertain. V was clipped by 0 bases and J by 10 bases, with 14 bases between them. The CDR3 covers 15 residues. Germline V gives CDR1 SGHNT, CDR2 YYREEE (reference sequence). The CDR3 nucleotides are TGTGCCAGCAGCTTGGACACCTCAGTAGAGTCACCCCTCCACTTT. Translation: CASSLDTSVESPLHF.

V usage is TRBV28 and J usage is TRBJ1-1; 9 bases agree with TRBD1. This CDR3 spans 14 amino acids. Per germline, CDR1 MDHEN and CDR2 SYDVKM. J gave up 5 bases and V 4 bases, and 5 bases lay outside the gene matches. CDR3 in DNA: TGTGCCAGCAGTTCGACAGGGGGATGGACTGAAGCTTTCTTT. The encoded protein is CASSSTGGWTEAFF.

The V and J genes are TRBV7-3 and TRBJ1-5, with TRBD1 as a possible D gene (5 bases). V dropped 2 bases and J dropped 1 base, with 6 bases sitting between them. This CDR3 comprises 14 residues. Germline V CDR1 and CDR2: SGHTA, FQGTGA. The CDR3 DNA is TGTGCCAGCAGCTTAGCAGGGAGCAATCAGCCCCAGCATTTT. Protein: CASSLAGSNQPQHF. Full variable domain (outside the CDR3, taken from reference TRBV7-3 and TRBJ1-5): GAGVSQTPSNKVTEKGKYVELRCDPISGHTALYWYRQSLGQGPEFLIYFQGTGAADDSGLPNDRFFAVRPEGSVSTLKIQRTERGDSAVYLCASSLAGSNQPQHFGDGTRLSIL.

For the CDR3, the DNA is TGTGCCAGCCTAACGGACAGGGTAGGGTATGGCTACACCTTC. Residues: CASLTDRVGYGYTF. V and J are TRBV2 and TRBJ1-2; TRBD1 agrees at 8 bases. Trimming at V came to 8 bases and at J to 5 bases, leaving 10 bases not matched to a gene. The CDR3 length is 14 residues. Germline V lookup: CDR1 SNHLY, CDR2 FYNNEI.

The chain joins TRBV5-1 to TRBJ2-1; 8 bases fit TRBD2. Germline CDR1 and CDR2: SGHRS and YFSETQ. There are 15 residues in the CDR3. Trimming took 4 bases from V and 0 from J; bases not matched to a gene: 3. The CDR3 region has the DNA TGCGCCAGCAGCCCAGCGGGGGCCTCCTACAATGAGCAGTTCTTC. Translating gives CASSPAGASYNEQFF.

The rearrangement links TRBV7-3 to TRBJ2-5, with D tentatively TRBD1 or TRBD2 (5 bases each). Germline V CDR1 and CDR2: SGHTA, FQGTGA. The CDR3 runs 13 residues. V shed 6 bases and J shed 2 bases, with 10 bases lying between them. The CDR3, as DNA: TGTGCCAGCAGGTCGGGGCTACAAGAGACCCAGTACTTC. Translated: CASRSGLQETQYF.

The rearrangement links TRBV4-3 to TRBJ2-1; no clear D. CDR3 length equals 15 residues. Germline V gene data show CDR1 as LGHNA and CDR2 as YSLEER. With 3 bases removed from V and 0 bases from J, the gap between germline ends came to 9 bases. The CDR3 spells CASSQGWDSYNEQFF. For the CDR3, the DNA is TGCGCCAGCAGCCAGGGTTGGGACTCCTACAATGAGCAGTTCTTC.

This clone was seen just once. The V and J genes are TRBV30 and TRBJ1-6; D ambiguous. Trimming shortened V by 2 bases and J by 10 bases, and 12 bases separated the two germline ends. CDR1 GTSNPN and CDR2 SVGIG come from the germline V gene (reference sequence). The CDR3 contains 13 residues. This CDR3 reads CAWSLDGPSPLHF. CDR3 in DNA: TGTGCCTGGAGTTTGGACGGTCCGTCACCCCTCCACTTT.

For the CDR3, the DNA is TGTGCCAGCAGCTTAGAGACAGGGGGCTTTGGCTACACCTTC. This sequence encodes CASSLETGGFGYTF. The V gene is TRBV7-2, the J gene TRBJ1-2; 10 nucleotides match TRBD1. Germline V CDR1 and CDR2: SGHTA, FQGNSA. Losses at the gene ends were 1 base for V and 7 bases for J; bases not matched to a gene: 3. This CDR3 spans 14 amino acids.

The chain recombines TRBV7-2 with TRBJ2-1; 7 bases match TRBD1. Germline assignment: CDR1 SGHTA and CDR2 FQGNSA. This CDR3 is 13 amino acids long. Germline trimming cut 3 bases from V and 7 bases from J; bases unmatched to any gene: 3. The CDR3 sequence is CASSLDRSNEQFF. In DNA, the CDR3 is TGTGCCAGCAGCTTGGACAGGTCGAATGAGCAGTTCTTC.

The V gene is TRBV5-6, the J gene TRBJ2-2, with TRBD2 matching 9 bases. The CDR3 is made up of 16 amino acids. Germline V gene data show CDR1 as SGHDT and CDR2 as YYEEEE. V gave up 2 bases and J gave up 6 bases; unmatched junction bases: 8. CDR3 DNA sequence: TGTGCCAGCAGCTTAGCGGGGGGCCGGGGCGCCGGGGAGCTGTTTTTT. This encodes CASSLAGGRGAGELFF.